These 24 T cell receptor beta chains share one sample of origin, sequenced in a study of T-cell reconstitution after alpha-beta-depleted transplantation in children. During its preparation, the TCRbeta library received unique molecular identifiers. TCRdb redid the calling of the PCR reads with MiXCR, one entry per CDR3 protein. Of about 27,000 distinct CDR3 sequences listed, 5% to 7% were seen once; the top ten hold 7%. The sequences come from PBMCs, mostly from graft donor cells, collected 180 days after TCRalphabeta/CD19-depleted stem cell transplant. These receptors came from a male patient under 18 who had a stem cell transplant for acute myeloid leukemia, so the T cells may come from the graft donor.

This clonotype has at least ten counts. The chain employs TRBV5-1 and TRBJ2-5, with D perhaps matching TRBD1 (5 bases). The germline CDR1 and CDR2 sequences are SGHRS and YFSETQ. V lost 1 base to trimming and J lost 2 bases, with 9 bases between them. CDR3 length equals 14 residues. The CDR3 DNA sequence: TGCGCCAGCAGCTTGTCTAGGGGTCAAGAGACCCAGTACTTC. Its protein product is CASSLSRGQETQYF.

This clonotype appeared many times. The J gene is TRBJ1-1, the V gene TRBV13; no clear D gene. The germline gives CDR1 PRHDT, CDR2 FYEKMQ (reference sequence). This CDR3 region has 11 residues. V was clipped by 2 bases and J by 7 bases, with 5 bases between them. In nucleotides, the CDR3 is TGTGCCAGCAGCTTATCCGGTGAAGCTTTCTTT. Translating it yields CASSLSGEAFF.

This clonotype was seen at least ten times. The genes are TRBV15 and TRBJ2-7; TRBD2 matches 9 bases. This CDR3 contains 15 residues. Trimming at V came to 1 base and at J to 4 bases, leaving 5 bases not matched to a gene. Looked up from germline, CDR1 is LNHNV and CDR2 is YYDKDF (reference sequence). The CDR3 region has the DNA TGTGCCACCAGCAGAGTATTAGCGGGAGAGTACGAGCAGTACTTC. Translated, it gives CATSRVLAGEYEQYF.

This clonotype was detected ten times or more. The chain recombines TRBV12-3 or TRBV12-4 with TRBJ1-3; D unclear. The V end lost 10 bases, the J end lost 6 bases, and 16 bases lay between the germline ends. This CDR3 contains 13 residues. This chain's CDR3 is CATRWGGKNTIYF. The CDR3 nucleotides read TGTGCCACCAGGTGGGGAGGAAAAAACACCATATATTTT.

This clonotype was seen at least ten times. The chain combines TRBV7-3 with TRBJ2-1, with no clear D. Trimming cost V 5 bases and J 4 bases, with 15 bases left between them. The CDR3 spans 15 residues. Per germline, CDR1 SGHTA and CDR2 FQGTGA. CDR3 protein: CASSIGTVAYNEQFF. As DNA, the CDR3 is TGTGCCAGCAGCATAGGAACGGTAGCTTACAATGAGCAGTTCTTC.

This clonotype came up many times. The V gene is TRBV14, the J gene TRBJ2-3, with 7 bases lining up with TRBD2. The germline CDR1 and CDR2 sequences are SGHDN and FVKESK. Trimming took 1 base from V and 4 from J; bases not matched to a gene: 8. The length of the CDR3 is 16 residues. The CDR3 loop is CASSQVAGVWPDTQYF. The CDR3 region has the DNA TGTGCCAGCAGCCAAGTCGCGGGAGTTTGGCCAGATACGCAGTATTTT.

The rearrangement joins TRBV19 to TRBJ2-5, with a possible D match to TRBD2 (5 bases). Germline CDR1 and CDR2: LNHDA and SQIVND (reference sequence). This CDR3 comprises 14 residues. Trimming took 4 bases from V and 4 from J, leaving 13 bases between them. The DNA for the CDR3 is TGTGCCAGTAGTACCACGGGAATAGGAGAGACCCAGTACTTC. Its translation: CASSTTGIGETQYF.

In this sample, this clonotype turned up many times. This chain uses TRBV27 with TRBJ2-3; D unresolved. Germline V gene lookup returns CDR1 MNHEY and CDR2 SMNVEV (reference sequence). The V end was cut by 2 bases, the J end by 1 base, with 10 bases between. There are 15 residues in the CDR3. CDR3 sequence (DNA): TGTGCCAGCAGTTTACGAGGCGGCCGCACAGATACGCAGTATTTT. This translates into CASSLRGGRTDTQYF.

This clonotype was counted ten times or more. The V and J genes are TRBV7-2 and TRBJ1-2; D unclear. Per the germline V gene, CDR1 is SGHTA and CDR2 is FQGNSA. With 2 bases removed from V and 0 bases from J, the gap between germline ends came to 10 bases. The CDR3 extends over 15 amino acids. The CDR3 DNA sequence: TGTGCCAGCAGCTTAACGGCAGACCCTAACTATGGCTACACCTTC. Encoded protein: CASSLTADPNYGYTF.

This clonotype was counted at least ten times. In DNA, the CDR3 is TGTGCCAGCAGTCGCGGGACTAGCGAGACTTACAATGAGCAGTTCTTC. As protein: CASSRGTSETYNEQFF. The chain uses TRBV6-2 or TRBV6-3 and TRBJ2-1, with 10 nucleotides matching TRBD2. The CDR3 is made up of 16 amino acids. Unmatched junction bases numbered 8, after V lost 5 bases and J lost 4 bases. The V gene's germline CDR1 is MNHEY and CDR2 SVGEGT.

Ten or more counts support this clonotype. The CDR3 reads CASSTGMSNQPQHF. As DNA, the CDR3 is TGTGCCAGTAGTACAGGGATGAGCAATCAGCCCCAGCATTTT. The chain has TRBV19 and TRBJ1-5; a weak D match, TRBD1 (5 bases). CDR1 LNHDA and CDR2 SQIVND come from the germline V gene (reference sequence). V lost 4 bases and J 1 base, leaving 8 bases between the germline ends. The CDR3 is 14 residues long.

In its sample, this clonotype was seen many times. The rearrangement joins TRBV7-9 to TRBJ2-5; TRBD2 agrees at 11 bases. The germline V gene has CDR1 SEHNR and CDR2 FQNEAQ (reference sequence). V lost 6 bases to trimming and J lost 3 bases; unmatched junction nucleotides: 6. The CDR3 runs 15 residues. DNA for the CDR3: TGTGCCAGCAGGCTAGCGGGAGGCCAGGAAGAGACCCAGTACTTC. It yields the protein CASRLAGGQEETQYF.

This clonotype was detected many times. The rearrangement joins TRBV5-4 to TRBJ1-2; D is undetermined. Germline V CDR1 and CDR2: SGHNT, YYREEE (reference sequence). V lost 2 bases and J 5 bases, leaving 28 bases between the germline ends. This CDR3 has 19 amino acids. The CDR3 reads CASSFDGFQPRQWRYGYTF. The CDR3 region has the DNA TGTGCCAGCAGCTTTGACGGCTTCCAACCCCGTCAGTGGCGATATGGCTACACCTTC.

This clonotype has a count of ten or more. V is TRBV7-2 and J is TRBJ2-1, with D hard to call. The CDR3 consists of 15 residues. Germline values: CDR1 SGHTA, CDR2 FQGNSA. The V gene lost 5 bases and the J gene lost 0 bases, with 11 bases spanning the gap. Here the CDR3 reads CASSPLRSSYNEQFF. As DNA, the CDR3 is TGTGCCAGCAGCCCCCTACGGAGCTCCTACAATGAGCAGTTCTTC. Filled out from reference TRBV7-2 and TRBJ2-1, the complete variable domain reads GAGVSQSPSNKVTEKGKDVELRCDPISGHTALYWYRQSLGQGLEFLIYFQGNSAPDKSGLPSDRFSAERTGGSVSTLTIQRTQQEDSAVYLCASSPLRSSYNEQFFGPGTRLTVL.

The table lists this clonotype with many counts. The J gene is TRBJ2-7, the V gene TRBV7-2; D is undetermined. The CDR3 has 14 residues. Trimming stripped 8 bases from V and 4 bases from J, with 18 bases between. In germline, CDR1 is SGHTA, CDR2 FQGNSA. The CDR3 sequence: CASSPGYGGYEQYF. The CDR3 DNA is TGTGCCAGCTCGCCGGGTTATGGTGGATACGAGCAGTACTTC.

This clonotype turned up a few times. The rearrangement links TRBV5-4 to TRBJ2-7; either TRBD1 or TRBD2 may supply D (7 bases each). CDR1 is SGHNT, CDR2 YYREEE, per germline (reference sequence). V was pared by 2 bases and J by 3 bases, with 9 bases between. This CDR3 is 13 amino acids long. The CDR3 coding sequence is TGTGCCAGCAGCTTCAGGGGGGGCTACGAGCAGTACTTC. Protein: CASSFRGGYEQYF.

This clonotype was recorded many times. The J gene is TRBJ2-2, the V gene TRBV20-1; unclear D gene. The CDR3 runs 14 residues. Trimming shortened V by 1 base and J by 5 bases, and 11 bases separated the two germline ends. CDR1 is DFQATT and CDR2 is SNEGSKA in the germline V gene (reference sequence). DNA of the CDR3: TGCAGTGCTAGAGGGAATCAATTTACCGGGGAGCTGTTTTTT. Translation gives CSARGNQFTGELFF.

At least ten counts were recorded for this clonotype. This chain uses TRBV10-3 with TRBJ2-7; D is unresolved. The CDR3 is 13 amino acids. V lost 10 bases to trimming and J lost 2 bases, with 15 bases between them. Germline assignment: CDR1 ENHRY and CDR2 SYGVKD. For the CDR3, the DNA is TGTGCCACTTTGGCTGTACAGACCTACGAGCAGTACTTC. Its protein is CATLAVQTYEQYF.

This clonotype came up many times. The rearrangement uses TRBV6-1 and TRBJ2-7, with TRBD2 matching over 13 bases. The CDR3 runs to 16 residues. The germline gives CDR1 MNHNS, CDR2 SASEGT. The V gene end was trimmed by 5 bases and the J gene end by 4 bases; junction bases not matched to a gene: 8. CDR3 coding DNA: TGTGCCAGCAGTAAGGGGGGACTAGCGGGAAGGTACGAGCAGTACTTC. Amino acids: CASSKGGLAGRYEQYF.

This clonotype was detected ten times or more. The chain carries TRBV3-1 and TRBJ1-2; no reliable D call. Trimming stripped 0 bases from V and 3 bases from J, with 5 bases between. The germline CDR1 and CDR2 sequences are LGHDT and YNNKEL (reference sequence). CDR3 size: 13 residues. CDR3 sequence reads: CASSQEKYYGYTF. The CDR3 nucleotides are TGTGCCAGCAGCCAAGAAAAGTACTATGGCTACACCTTC.

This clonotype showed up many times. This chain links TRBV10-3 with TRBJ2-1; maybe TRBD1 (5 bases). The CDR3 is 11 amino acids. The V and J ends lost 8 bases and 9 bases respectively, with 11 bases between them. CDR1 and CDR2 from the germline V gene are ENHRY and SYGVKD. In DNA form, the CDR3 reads TGTGCCATCGGTCGAAGGGGTGAGCAGTTCTTC. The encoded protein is CAIGRRGEQFF.

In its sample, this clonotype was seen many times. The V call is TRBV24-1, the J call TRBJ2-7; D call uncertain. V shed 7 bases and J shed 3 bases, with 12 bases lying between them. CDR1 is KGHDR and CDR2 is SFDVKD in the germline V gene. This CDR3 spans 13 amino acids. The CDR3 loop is CATSGPGLYEQYF. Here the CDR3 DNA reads TGTGCCACCAGCGGACCGGGCCTCTACGAGCAGTACTTC.

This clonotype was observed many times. The CDR3 spells CASSLRAPGDGYTF. The CDR3 DNA is TGTGCCAGCAGCTTAAGGGCACCTGGAGATGGCTACACCTTC. The chain recombines TRBV7-9 with TRBJ1-2; D ambiguous. CDR3 size: 14 residues. V dropped 2 bases and J dropped 6 bases, with 13 bases sitting between them. In germline, CDR1 is SEHNR, CDR2 FQNEAQ (reference sequence).

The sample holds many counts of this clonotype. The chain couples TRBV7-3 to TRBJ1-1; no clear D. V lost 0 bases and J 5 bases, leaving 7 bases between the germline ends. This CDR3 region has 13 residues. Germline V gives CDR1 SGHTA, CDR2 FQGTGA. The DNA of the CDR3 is TGTGCCAGCAGCTTAACGAGGCAGACTGAAGCTTTCTTT. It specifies CASSLTRQTEAFF.